This passage covers 14 T cell receptor beta chains from one sample sequenced in a study of spatial heterogeneity in lung cancer. Study results and caveats: Counts that tracked tumor mutation counts were those of expanded intratumoral alpha and beta TCRs.

These receptors have no identified antigens. TCRdb reanalysed the 5' RACE reads using MiXCR and keeps one entry per CDR3 protein. The data hold around 3,100 distinct CDR3 sequences, with 9% to 9.5% observed a single time. Time point indicated: sample taken at primary tumor resection. The sample consisted of lung tumor tissue, taken at surgery. These receptors all stem from a male donor with early-stage non-small cell lung cancer.

This clonotype is medium-sized in the sample. This chain connects TRBV5-4 to TRBJ1-2; D is perhaps TRBD1 (6 bases). The CDR3 is 13 amino acids. V lost 5 bases, J lost 4 bases, and 12 bases lay in between. Germline CDR1 reads SGHNT; CDR2 reads YYREEE (reference sequence). For the CDR3, the DNA is TGTGCCAGCAGTCCCAGGGGAGGCTATGGCTACACCTTC. Encoded protein: CASSPRGGYGYTF.

This clonotype appeared a few times. The junction differs from germline at one of its ends, possibly a read error. J is TRBJ2-5 and V is TRBV6-2 or TRBV6-3; TRBD2 is a possible D gene (7 bases). Per the germline V gene, CDR1 is MNHEY and CDR2 is SVGEGT. This CDR3 is 15 amino acids long. Written as DNA, the CDR3 is TGTGCCAGCAGCCCCCGGGGGGCGTACCAAGAGACCCGGTACTTC. Protein product: CASSPRGAYQETRYF.

The genes are TRBV4-2 and TRBJ2-1; 13 positions match TRBD2. Germline V CDR1 and CDR2: LGHNA, YNFKEQ. This CDR3 is 18 amino acids long. J gave up 4 bases and V 3 bases, and 9 bases lay outside the gene matches. The CDR3, as DNA: TGTGCCAGCAGCCATAAAGGACTAGCGGGAGCTTTTTACAATGAGCAGTTCTTC. Protein sequence: CASSHKGLAGAFYNEQFF.

By its share, this clonotype is large. The CDR3 DNA sequence: TGTGCCAGCAGCTTAGGGGGGTCCATTGGCTACACCTTC. This encodes CASSLGGSIGYTF. The rearrangement links TRBV11-2 to TRBJ1-2; possibly TRBD1 for D (5 bases). Trimming cost V 1 base and J 7 bases, with 10 bases left between them. The CDR3 is made up of 13 amino acids. Germline V gene lookup returns CDR1 SGHAT and CDR2 FQNNGV.

The chain uses TRBV9 and TRBJ2-3; possibly TRBD2 for D (6 bases). This CDR3 spans 14 amino acids. Per the germline V gene, CDR1 is SGDLS and CDR2 is YYNGEE. Trimming left V 0 bases short and J 5 bases short, with 10 bases between. The CDR3 spells CASSVAGEGDTQYF. The DNA for the CDR3 is TGTGCCAGCAGCGTAGCGGGAGAGGGAGATACGCAGTATTTT.

As regards this clonotype: A much larger clone is a single base away; this may be a read error. Without the conserved terminal phenylalanine or tryptophan, this CDR3 likely stems from a read error. V is TRBV18 and J is TRBJ2-3, with TRBD2 as a possible D gene (5 bases). The CDR3 is 15 amino acids. The V end lost 4 bases, the J end lost 1 base, and 12 bases lay between the germline ends. Germline CDR1 and CDR2: KGHSH and LQKENI. The CDR3 DNA is TGTGCCAGCTCACTCGGGGTAGCCCGCACAGATACGCAGTATTCT. The encoded protein is CASSLGVARTDTQYS.

In its sample, this clonotype ranks as medium-sized. This rearrangement joins TRBV13 to TRBJ2-7; 9 bases fit TRBD2. Losses at the gene ends were 6 bases for V and 5 bases for J; bases not matched to a gene: 17. This CDR3 spans 17 amino acids. CDR1 and CDR2 (germline): PRHDT, FYEKMQ (reference sequence). The CDR3 DNA reads TGTGCCAGCAGGGAAGCACGAAATAGCGGGAGTACCCACGAGCAGTACTTC. This sequence encodes CASREARNSGSTHEQYF.

This clonotype was counted at least ten times. The chain combines TRBV5-1 with TRBJ2-1; 8 positions agree with TRBD2. The germline gives CDR1 SGHRS, CDR2 YFSETQ. Trimming took 3 bases from V and 6 from J; bases not matched to a gene: 17. The CDR3 covers 18 residues. The CDR3 DNA is TGCGCCAGCAGCTCCTATATAGCGGGGCCAAACCTCCGCAATGAGCAGTTCTTC. Protein: CASSSYIAGPNLRNEQFF. The complete variable domain, with remaining parts taken from reference TRBV5-1 and TRBJ2-1, reads KAGVTQTPRYLIKTRGQQVTLSCSPISGHRSVSWYQQTPGQGLQFLFEYFSETQRNKGNFPGRFSGRQFSNSRSEMNVSTLELGDSALYLCASSSYIAGPNLRNEQFFGPGTRLTVL.

Details on this clonotype: A read error may be the cause here, since a much bigger clone is one base away. This CDR3 reads CAWEGNTEAFF. The CDR3, as DNA: TGTGCCTGGGAGGGTAATACTGAAGCTTTCTTT. This chain joins TRBV30 and TRBJ1-1; D uncertain. The CDR3 runs to 11 residues. V was trimmed by 5 bases and J by 5 bases, leaving 9 bases between them. CDR1 GTSNPN and CDR2 SVGIG come from the germline V gene (reference sequence). Combining the CDR3 with reference TRBV30 and TRBJ1-1 gives the whole variable domain SQTIHQWPATLVQPVGSPLSLECTVEGTSNPNLYWYRQAAGRGLQLLFYSVGIGQISSEVPQNLSASRPQDRQFILSSKKLLLSDSGFYLCAWEGNTEAFFGQGTRLTVV.

CDR3 sequence reads: CSGALREGTEAFF. The CDR3 DNA sequence: TGCAGCGGCGCCCTCCGGGAGGGCACTGAAGCTTTCTTT. This chain links TRBV29-1 with TRBJ1-1; D ambiguous. Per the germline V gene, CDR1 is SQVTM and CDR2 is ANQGSEA. The CDR3 has 13 amino acids. V lost 7 bases and J 4 bases, leaving 16 bases between the germline ends.

This clonotype is labeled as medium-sized. The DNA of the CDR3 is TGTGCCAGCAGCCTTCGGACAGCTGAAGCTTTCTTT. This translates into CASSLRTAEAFF. The V gene is TRBV3-1, the J gene TRBJ1-1; D may be TRBD1 (6 bases). Germline CDR1 and CDR2: LGHDT and YNNKEL (reference sequence). The CDR3 extends over 12 amino acids. V was pared by 4 bases and J by 6 bases, with 9 bases between. Full variable domain (missing parts from reference TRBV3-1 and TRBJ1-1): DTAVSQTPKYLVTQMGNDKSIKCEQNLGHDTMYWYKQDSKKFLKIMFSYNNKELIINETVPNRFSPKSPDKAHLNLHINSLELGDSAVYFCASSLRTAEAFFGQGTRLTVV.

This clonotype is judged medium-sized (0.01 to 0.1%). V is TRBV7-2 and J is TRBJ2-6; D is undetermined. Germline CDR1 is SGHTA and CDR2 is FQGNSA. The CDR3 has 16 amino acids. V was pared by 3 bases and J by 5 bases, with 14 bases between. Written as DNA, the CDR3 is TGTGCCAGCAGCTTGGCCGGGCCCCGCCGGGCCAACGTCCTGACTTTC. Translation gives CASSLAGPRRANVLTF. Looking up the rest from reference TRBV7-2 and TRBJ2-6 gives the full variable domain: GAGVSQSPSNKVTEKGKDVELRCDPISGHTALYWYRQSLGQGLEFLIYFQGNSAPDKSGLPSDRFSAERTGGSVSTLTIQRTQQEDSAVYLCASSLAGPRRANVLTFGAGSRLTVL.

In this sample, this clonotype turned up a few times. V is TRBV28 and J is TRBJ1-2; 7 nucleotides line up with TRBD1. The CDR3 is 15 amino acids. CDR1 MDHEN and CDR2 SYDVKM come from the germline V gene. Trimming removed 6 bases from V and 2 bases from J; junction bases left unmatched: 9. In nucleotides, the CDR3 is TGTGCCAGCAGACTCGGACAGGCCTTCAACTATGGCTACACCTTC. Translation: CASRLGQAFNYGYTF.

This chain joins TRBV12-3 or TRBV12-4 and TRBJ2-5; 12 nucleotides line up with TRBD2. V dropped 5 bases and J dropped 2; count of bases not matched to a gene: 6. The CDR3 covers 16 residues. Here the CDR3 DNA reads TGTGCCAGCAGTCCCCGCACTAGCGGGAGGCAAGAGACCCAGTACTTC. Residues: CASSPRTSGRQETQYF.